This TCR beta chain was sequenced for a study of technical replicates of blood from a handful of donors (dated by TCRdb to between 2016 and 2019). The CDR3 starts with the cysteine, ends with the phenylalanine, and has 12 residues. Only the CDR3 DNA stays, 36 bases, in frame from base 1. The germline V gene (reference sequence) provides CDR1 MNHNY and CDR2 SVGAGI. Relative to germline, V is 4 bases shorter and J is 7 bases shorter, with 10 bases between their ends. The method was the immunoSEQ multiplex PCR assay. In its TCRdb copy, this immuneACCESS table keeps in-frame sequences only and misses some clones. Where compared with another copy, unresolved V genes explain less than half of these, and the others have no known cause. This sample lists some 70,000 clones; roughly 97% were detected once. The ten largest clones capture approximately 0.3% of the sample. For this clone: Its antigen is unknown. No quality values exist for individual bases; no much larger clone is one base distant.

The chain uses TRBV6-6 and TRBJ1-1; no D gene is confidently identified. This receptor was identified in a human donor in good health. The sequencing input was T cells isolated from PBMCs. The sequenced DNA is TGTGCCAGCAGTTTGAGAGGAGGTGAAGCTTTCTTT. It translates as CASSLRGGEAFF.